What follows are 28 T cell receptor beta chains derived from one specimen sequenced in a study of T-cell reconstitution after alpha-beta-depleted transplantation in children. Unique molecular identifiers featured in how the TCRbeta library was prepared. TCRdb called the PCR reads again in MiXCR, with one record for every CDR3 protein. The table has almost 500,000 distinct CDR3 sequences, over 9.5% seen once. The input for sequencing was PBMCs, taken before TCRalphabeta/CD19-depleted stem cell transplant. Source of these receptors: a child aged 2 to 15 with inherited bone marrow failure, due to receive a stem cell transplant.

The V gene is TRBV6-1, the J gene TRBJ1-4; D is possibly TRBD1 (5 bases). The CDR3 extends over 14 amino acids. The V gene's germline CDR1 is MNHNS and CDR2 SASEGT. Trimming removed 2 bases at V and 8 bases at J, with 12 bases between. CDR3 nucleotides: TGTGCCAGCAGTGAAAGGGGAAGGCTAGAAAAACTGTTTTTT. Translated, it gives CASSERGRLEKLFF.

This clonotype was seen at least ten times. This sequence joins TRBV27 and TRBJ1-2; possible D gene TRBD1, 5 bases. The CDR3 is 15 amino acids. Germline V gene sequence: CDR1 MNHEY, CDR2 SMNVEV (reference sequence). The V end lost 6 bases, the J end lost 1 base, and 15 bases lay between the germline ends. Here the CDR3 DNA reads TGTGCCAGCAGCCTAACTGGGACGGGTAACTATGGCTACACCTTC. Translating gives CASSLTGTGNYGYTF.

This clonotype showed up many times. The CDR3 loop is CASSQITTGQGYEQYF. The CDR3 DNA reads as TGTGCCAGCAGCCAAATCACCACGGGACAGGGTTACGAGCAGTACTTC. The chain employs TRBV4-2 and TRBJ2-7, with TRBD1 matching 9 bases. Germline values: CDR1 LGHNA, CDR2 YNFKEQ. This CDR3 is built from 16 residues. Trimming at V came to 2 bases and at J to 4 bases, leaving 9 bases not matched to a gene.

This clonotype was counted at least ten times. The J gene is TRBJ2-3, the V gene TRBV27, with no clear D. V was shortened by 1 base and J by 5 bases, with 10 bases between the two germline ends. The CDR3 runs to 14 residues. Germline-derived CDR1 and CDR2 are MNHEY and SMNVEV (reference sequence). As DNA, the CDR3 is TGTGCCAGCAGTTTATTACTGTCGAGAGATACGCAGTATTTT. This encodes CASSLLLSRDTQYF.

This clonotype occurred many times. The chain employs TRBV3-1 and TRBJ1-1; 9 nucleotides line up with TRBD1. In germline, CDR1 is LGHDT, CDR2 YNNKEL (reference sequence). The V segment lost 6 bases and the J segment 4 bases; nucleotides outside the gene matches: 3. This CDR3 contains 13 residues. The CDR3 DNA reads as TGTGCCAGCAGGGGGACAGGGCTCACTGAAGCTTTCTTT. It specifies CASRGTGLTEAFF.

Many counts were recorded for this clonotype. The chain is built from TRBV29-1 and TRBJ1-2; D call uncertain. CDR3 size: 10 residues. Trimming pared 4 bases from V and 7 bases from J, leaving 7 bases between. CDR1 and CDR2 (germline): SQVTM, ANQGSEA. CDR3 DNA: TGCAGCGTTGCTAGCATTGGCTACACCTTC. Protein: CSVASIGYTF.

This clonotype came up a few times. The chain recombines TRBV30 with TRBJ1-4; TRBD1 might be the D (6 bases). The CDR3 has 16 amino acids. The V end lost 3 bases, the J end lost 0 bases, and 14 bases lay between the germline ends. Germline CDR1 is GTSNPN and CDR2 is SVGIG (reference sequence). CDR3 coding DNA: TGTGCCTGGAGCCCCGACAGGCCTGCAACTAATGAAAAACTGTTTTTT. Encoded protein: CAWSPDRPATNEKLFF.

This clonotype has ten or more counts. This chain uses TRBV5-1 with TRBJ2-1; a weak D match, TRBD1 (5 bases). V was clipped by 0 bases and J by 10 bases, with 14 bases between them. The CDR3 loop spans 14 amino acids. Germline CDR1 SGHRS, CDR2 YFSETQ. The CDR3 DNA sequence: TGCGCCAGCAGCTTGGGACAGAGACCAGAGGAGCAGTTCTTC. Its protein product is CASSLGQRPEEQFF.

The sample holds many counts of this clonotype. This sequence joins TRBV28 and TRBJ2-1; D ambiguous. The CDR3 contains 12 residues. The germline V gene encodes CDR1 MDHEN and CDR2 SYDVKM. V was trimmed by 7 bases and J by 10 bases, leaving 14 bases between them. The CDR3 region has the DNA TGTGCCAGCATATCCGGAGCACTGGAGCAGTTCTTC. Protein product: CASISGALEQFF.

This clonotype was seen at least ten times. The J gene is TRBJ2-3, the V gene TRBV7-2; D call uncertain. CDR1 and CDR2 from the germline V gene are SGHTA and FQGNSA. Between the trimmed V and J ends, which lost 0 bases and 1 base, there was a span of 14 bases. This CDR3 comprises 17 residues. The CDR3: CASSLARLTMGTDTQYF. The CDR3 nucleotides are TGTGCCAGCAGCTTAGCTCGGCTTACGATGGGCACAGATACGCAGTATTTT.

In its sample, this clonotype was seen many times. The chain uses TRBV7-9 and TRBJ1-2; 7 nucleotides align to TRBD1. Germline CDR1 is SEHNR and CDR2 is FQNEAQ (reference sequence). J gave up 5 bases and V 1 base, and 7 bases lay outside the gene matches. There are 15 residues in the CDR3. The CDR3, as DNA: TGTGCCAGCAGCTTAGGGGGGACAGCTCTATATGGCTACACCTTC. Its translation: CASSLGGTALYGYTF.

This clonotype was found a few times. The J gene is TRBJ2-7, the V gene TRBV21-1; the D call in the table, TRBD1, was not verified against the DNA. TRBV21-1 counts as a pseudogene. The CDR3 loop spans 16 amino acids. The CDR3 loop reads CASPRSPDRGRNEQYF. CDR3 nucleotides: TGTGCCAGCCCCCGCTCACCCGACAGGGGGCGCAACGAGCAGTACTTC.

There are many counts of this clonotype. CDR3 in DNA: TGTGCCACCAGTGAGGTGACTAGCGGGCGGGACCAAGAGACCCAGTACTTC. Its translation: CATSEVTSGRDQETQYF. The chain employs TRBV24-1 and TRBJ2-5; 10 bases line up with TRBD2. The CDR3 spans 17 residues. In germline, CDR1 is KGHDR, CDR2 SFDVKD. After removal of 4 bases from V and 0 bases from J, the junction contained 7 bases not matched to a gene.

This clonotype showed up just a few times. The J gene is TRBJ2-1, the V gene TRBV7-9, with a weak D call TRBD2 (5 bases). Per the germline V gene, CDR1 is SEHNR and CDR2 is FQNEAQ (reference sequence). The V gene lost 11 bases and the J gene lost 3 bases, with 14 bases spanning the gap. This CDR3 comprises 13 residues. The CDR3 reads CAAPSQNYNEQFF. The DNA for the CDR3 is TGTGCCGCGCCTAGCCAGAACTACAATGAGCAGTTCTTC.

This clonotype showed up many times. The rearrangement uses TRBV4-1 and TRBJ1-3; no clear D. The CDR3 has 18 amino acids. The germline V and J ends were trimmed by 0 bases and 3 bases, with 18 bases remaining between them. Germline V lookup: CDR1 MGHRA, CDR2 YSYEKL. The CDR3 sequence: CASSQEEDLTIIGNTIYF. As DNA, the CDR3 is TGCGCCAGCAGCCAAGAAGAGGATCTCACGATCATTGGAAACACCATATATTTT.

This clonotype was found many times. The rearrangement links TRBV18 to TRBJ2-7; 9 bases are shared with TRBD1. The J segment lost 7 bases and the V segment lost 4 bases, leaving 8 bases of the junction unmatched. The CDR3 is made up of 14 amino acids. Per the germline V gene, CDR1 is KGHSH and CDR2 is LQKENI. For the CDR3, the DNA is TGTGCCAGCTCACTCGGACAGGGGCCGGGAGAGCAGTACTTC. As protein: CASSLGQGPGEQYF.

The V gene is TRBV6-1, the J gene TRBJ1-1, with unresolved D. Germline V gene lookup returns CDR1 MNHNS and CDR2 SASEGT. This CDR3 has 12 amino acids. Trimming removed 7 bases at V and 0 bases at J, with 6 bases between. The chain's CDR3 is CASTVLNTEAFF. The CDR3 bases are TGTGCCAGCACAGTCTTGAACACTGAAGCTTTCTTT.

This sequence joins TRBV5-1 and TRBJ1-5, with D unresolved. Between the trimmed V and J ends, which lost 1 base and 0 bases, there was a span of 14 bases. In germline, CDR1 is SGHRS, CDR2 YFSETQ. The CDR3 has 17 amino acids. The CDR3 DNA reads as TGCGCCAGCAGCTTGTTGGCAGAGAAGTATAGCAATCAGCCCCAGCATTTT. Amino acids: CASSLLAEKYSNQPQHF.

This clonotype was counted only a few times. The chain carries TRBV6-5 and TRBJ2-7; D call uncertain. The V end was cut by 1 base, the J end by 3 bases, with 10 bases between. This CDR3 is 14 amino acids long. In germline, CDR1 is MNHEY, CDR2 SVGAGI. Written as DNA, the CDR3 is TGTGCCAGCAGTTACTTAATAGGAGACTACGAGCAGTACTTC. It specifies CASSYLIGDYEQYF.

The table lists this clonotype with a few counts. V usage is TRBV5-4 and J usage is TRBJ2-7, with D possibly being TRBD1 (6 bases). Deletions cut 9 bases from V and 0 bases from J, with 19 bases between. The germline gives CDR1 SGHNT, CDR2 YYREEE (reference sequence). The CDR3 has 15 residues. The CDR3: CATTNSDSSSYEQYF. The CDR3 DNA follows: TGTGCCACCACGAATTCGGACAGCAGCTCCTACGAGCAGTACTTC.

The genes are TRBV9 and TRBJ2-7; 8 positions agree with TRBD1. The V gene's germline CDR1 is SGDLS and CDR2 YYNGEE. J was trimmed by 1 base and V by 3 bases; bases with no gene match: 6. CDR3 length equals 15 residues. Here the CDR3 reads CASSGPGQASYEQYF. The CDR3 DNA reads TGTGCCAGCAGCGGACCGGGACAGGCTTCCTACGAGCAGTACTTC.

The gene calls are TRBV29-1 and TRBJ2-1; D possibly corresponds to TRBD2 (5 bases). Germline CDR1 and CDR2: SQVTM and ANQGSEA. The length of the CDR3 is 14 residues. V shed 7 bases and J shed 7 bases, with 20 bases lying between them. The CDR3 coding sequence is TGCAGCGCCTGTGGCTCCTACCCGGGGAATGAGCAGTTCTTC. It yields the protein CSACGSYPGNEQFF.

This clonotype was detected ten times or more. This chain uses TRBV5-1 with TRBJ2-7; a possible D gene is TRBD1 (5 bases). CDR1 and CDR2 from the germline V gene are SGHRS and YFSETQ. The CDR3 is 15 residues long. The V end was cut by 0 bases, the J end by 2 bases, with 12 bases between. DNA of the CDR3: TGCGCCAGCAGCTTGGGGATGGACATCACCTACGAGCAGTACTTC. It yields the protein CASSLGMDITYEQYF.

The V and J genes are TRBV5-6 and TRBJ1-5; 7 bases are shared with TRBD1. In germline, CDR1 is SGHDT, CDR2 YYEEEE. This CDR3 has 18 residues. Trimming removed 4 bases from V and 0 bases from J; junction bases left unmatched: 13. The DNA for the CDR3 is TGTGCCAGCAGCCCCCGGGACAGCCCAGCGGGTAGCAATCAGCCCCAGCATTTT. Translated, it gives CASSPRDSPAGSNQPQHF.

The sample holds many counts of this clonotype. V usage is TRBV28 and J usage is TRBJ2-7; 8 positions match TRBD2. Germline CDR1 is MDHEN and CDR2 is SYDVKM. This CDR3 spans 13 amino acids. J lost 7 bases, V lost 3 bases, and 5 bases had no gene match. The CDR3: CASSFTGGGEQYF. The CDR3 bases are TGTGCCAGCAGTTTTACGGGGGGGGGAGAGCAGTACTTC.

V and J are TRBV28 and TRBJ2-1, with 8 bases that match TRBD2. The germline V gene has CDR1 MDHEN and CDR2 SYDVKM. The CDR3 spans 12 residues. With V trimmed by 8 bases and J by 6 bases, 3 bases remained unmatched. CDR3: CASLGGVNEQFF. The CDR3 DNA is TGTGCCAGCCTCGGGGGGGTCAATGAGCAGTTCTTC.

This clonotype came up a few times. The chain joins TRBV20-1 to TRBJ1-1; 8 nucleotides line up with TRBD1. The ends lost 2 bases at V and 3 bases at J; junction bases unmatched: 8. The CDR3 covers 15 residues. Germline loops: CDR1 DFQATT, CDR2 SNEGSKA (reference sequence). CDR3 residues: CSARRNRGADTEAFF. DNA of the CDR3: TGCAGTGCTAGAAGGAACAGGGGGGCGGACACTGAAGCTTTCTTT.

The V and J genes are TRBV9 and TRBJ2-5; TRBD2 is a possible D gene (5 bases). Germline V CDR1 and CDR2: SGDLS, YYNGEE. The CDR3 runs 15 residues. The V and J ends lost 3 bases and 5 bases respectively, with 17 bases between them. In DNA form, the CDR3 reads TGTGCCAGCAGCGAAAGAGAGAGGGCCGCCGAGACCCAGTACTTC. It yields the protein CASSERERAAETQYF.